The T cell receptor beta chain under discussion was sequenced for a study of shared clonotypes between healthy human individuals. Study-level points and caveats: Despite large depth, sorted-subset datasets appeared incompletely sequenced. Clonotype sharing levels among donors were expected to vary with sequencing depth.

The V end was cut by 3 bases, the J end by 3 bases, with 11 bases between. CDR3 length: 14 residues. Germline values: CDR1 SGHTA, CDR2 FQGNSA. In the case of this clone: Its antigen is unidentified.

Genomic DNA of each subset was evenly split across several immunoSEQ plates. How the authors handled the data: There were no quality scores in the junction-only immunoSEQ sequences, so filtering differed. Clones were sequenced by immunoSEQ multiplex PCR, and TCRdb holds only the in-frame ones, with some missing. V, J and clone size reflect that table, while D and trimming were determined from the DNA. The sample has around 99,000 clones, almost 70% seen once. The TCR was taken from a man under 40 in good health. The chain joins TRBV7-2 to TRBJ1-1; D call uncertain. The source material was memory CD8+ T cells sorted from blood. The subset was: CD45RO+ cells pooled with CCR7-negative TemRA cells. The CDR3 loop is CASSLGAYDTEAFF. CDR3 coding DNA: TGTGCCAGCAGCTTGGGAGCATACGACACTGAAGCTTTCTTT.